Listed below are T cell receptor beta chains from one sample, sequenced in a study of T cells in Graves' hyperthyroidism and ophthalmopathy. Via MiXCR, TCRdb re-called the multiplex PCR reads, giving one row per CDR3 protein. This table holds about 840,000 distinct CDR3 sequences, roughly 37% found once. The sequenced sample consisted of blood. These receptors were taken from a man younger than 30 with Graves' hyperthyroidism. The conserved cysteine and the conserved F or W are not part of the CDR3 here. Fields, in order: D gene, V gene, J gene, CDR3 protein. D genes are given only for firm matches.

d_call: -
v_call: TRBV6-6
j_call: TRBJ1-3
cdr3_aa: ASSYSSRGGPGGNTIY

d_call: -
v_call: TRBV4-1
j_call: TRBJ1-2
cdr3_aa: ASSRGGGTYGYT

d_call: -
v_call: TRBV7-2
j_call: TRBJ2-5
cdr3_aa: ASSPLRNQETQY

d_call: -
v_call: TRBV10-2
j_call: TRBJ2-2
cdr3_aa: ASGPGPINTGELF

d_call: TRBD2
v_call: TRBV6-1
j_call: TRBJ2-7
cdr3_aa: ASRSPGGYNEQY

d_call: TRBD1
v_call: TRBV6-5
j_call: TRBJ1-6
cdr3_aa: ASSLSIGGGQDSPLH

d_call: -
v_call: TRBV7-6
j_call: TRBJ1-1
cdr3_aa: ASSSPSAEAF

d_call: -
v_call: TRBV10-3
j_call: TRBJ1-2
cdr3_aa: AIRENSGSYGYT

d_call: -
v_call: TRBV10-3
j_call: TRBJ2-7
cdr3_aa: AIGGNSDEQY

d_call: TRBD1
v_call: TRBV6-1
j_call: TRBJ1-5
cdr3_aa: ARRDRDETQH